This entry concerns a single TCR beta chain. This clonotype occurred many times. Its antigen is still unknown. Qualities for individual bases were not recorded, and no much larger clone is one base off. Per the germline V gene, SGHDN is the CDR1 and FVKESK is the CDR2. The germline ends are 16 bases apart after V is trimmed by 4 bases and J by 0 bases. The CDR3, cysteine through phenylalanine, is 16 amino acids long. The kept DNA is CDR3 alone, 48 bases in frame from the first base. The data stem from a study of CD8+CD57+ T cells in acquired aplastic anemia (dated by TCRdb to the late 2010s). Regarding the study in general: A mean of approximately 2.9 ug of DNA, ranging from roughly 0.19 to 27.4 ug, was extracted from sorted CD4+ and CD8+ cells. For healthy donor samples, the average read count was about 10 million for CD4+ cells and 11.0 million for CD8+ cells.

TCR beta VDJ combination and CDR3 sequence profiling used genomic DNA as the template. TCR repertoire sequencing was run on an Illumina HiSeq 2000. The original pipeline was this. TRBV/TRBJ rearrangement plots, CDR3 size and DJ length profiles, and Simpson's diversity index were used to evaluate the repertoires. The immunodominant clone was defined as the most abundant DNA sequence in deep sequencing data. CDR3 amino acid sequences were checked for sharing between subjects and were compared against published repertoires and the VDJdb database. Starting from the raw public reads, TCRdb applied fastp trimming at Q25, assembled clones with MiXCR and retained in-frame beta chains. Each entry is one CDR3 protein sequence, shown with its most common DNA and genes. These V and J calls originate from TCRdb's pipeline instead of the authors' own analysis. This sample gives approximately 170,000 distinct CDR3 sequences in total; approximately 49% of them show up just once. Roughly 15% of the sample belongs to the ten largest clones.

The full study reports these points: Patients and healthy controls showed no significant difference in CD8+ Simpson's diversity (P=0.060). Roughly 30 CD8+ CDR3 sequences were shared between patients and controls but appeared highly expressed in patients and within their immunodominant clones.

TCR repertoires of sorted CD4+ and CD8+ blood T cells from severe aplastic anemia patients and healthy subjects were deep-sequenced in the study. Ficoll-Paque density gradient centrifugation was used to isolate peripheral blood mononuclear cells. Before DNA extraction, CD4+ and CD8+ T cells were sorted with FACS or magnetic beads. This clonotype originated in a human donor in good health, serving as a control. Sequenced input: sorted CD4+, CD8+, or CD8+CD57+ T cells (not recorded which) from PBMCs. The sequence joins TRBV14 to TRBJ2-7; the D gene is possibly TRBD1, with 6 bases matching. In nucleotide form, the sequence is TGTGCCAGCAGCCCACGAGGACAGCGACGCTCCTACGAGCAGTACTTC. This translates into CASSPRGQRRSYEQYF. Reference TRBV14 and TRBJ2-7 proteins supply the regions before and after the CDR3; the full variable domain is: EAGVTQFPSHSVIEKGQTVTLRCDPISGHDNLYWYRRVMGKEIKFLLHFVKESKQDESGMPNNRFLAERTGGTYSTLKVQPAELEDSGVYFCASSPRGQRRSYEQYFGPGTRLTVT.